Listed here is a single TCR beta chain. This record comes from a study of blood T cell repertoires in COVID-19. Background on the study: Sites in the United States, Italy and Spain provided acute and convalescent COVID-19 samples. PBMCs, B-cell-depleted T cells, or T cells were the source of the cDNA or gDNA that made up the material.

The germline V and J ends were trimmed by 6 bases and 1 base, with 16 bases remaining between them. Germline-derived CDR1 and CDR2 are SGHNT and YYREEE (reference sequence). This CDR3 has 15 residues. The repertoire was sequenced with immunoSEQ multiplex PCR; TCRdb's copy has only in-frame clones and lacks some. The table lists approximately 250,000 clones, about 80% of them singletons. This receptor was taken from a man aged 35-49 years who had recovered from COVID-19. The sample consisted of PBMCs or T cells enriched from blood (not recorded which). The rearrangement uses TRBV5-4 and TRBJ1-1; weak D call: TRBD1 (5 bases). CDR3 sequence reads: CASNPGNGKNTEAFF. The CDR3 DNA reads TGTGCCAGCAATCCAGGGAACGGAAAGAACACTGAAGCTTTCTTT.